The 13 T cell receptor beta chains given below trace back to one sample, sequenced in a study of relationships among human T cell subsets. Regulatory T cells were selected from positively selected CD4+ cells using anti-CD25 beads. From mRNA, alpha and beta CDR3 regions were amplified using semiquantitative ARM-PCR. ARM-PCR used tagged nested gene-specific primers, then communal superprimers for exponential amplification. TCRdb analysed the multiplex PCR reads with MiXCR anew, one entry per CDR3 protein. This table has about 14,000 distinct CDR3 sequences, less than 65% appearing once. Sequencing was performed on Tregs sorted from blood. These receptors were obtained from a man aged 40-50 years in good health.

The rearrangement uses TRBV11-2 and TRBJ2-7; 7 positions match TRBD1. The CDR3 is made up of 15 amino acids. The junction had 12 bases not matched to a gene; V was cut back by 4 bases and J by 6 bases. The germline CDR1 and CDR2 sequences are SGHAT and FQNNGV. The CDR3 spells CASSSPLPTGFEQYF. CDR3 coding DNA: TGTGCCAGCAGCTCTCCCTTACCGACAGGGTTCGAGCAGTACTTC.

The chain recombines TRBV28 with TRBJ2-1; D call uncertain. The V gene lost 6 bases and the J gene lost 6 bases, with 12 bases spanning the gap. This CDR3 has 13 residues. Germline V gives CDR1 MDHEN, CDR2 SYDVKM. CDR3 sequence reads: CASRRGASNEQFF. CDR3 bases: TGTGCCAGCAGAAGAGGTGCATCCAATGAGCAGTTCTTC.

The V gene is TRBV20-1, the J gene TRBJ1-1; possible D gene TRBD1, 5 bases. From germline, CDR1 is DFQATT and CDR2 SNEGSKA (reference sequence). The CDR3 covers 14 residues. The V end was cut by 6 bases, the J end by 1 base, with 15 bases between. The CDR3, as DNA: TGCAGTGCCGAACTTAGGGGTGGGAACACTGAAGCTTTCTTT. Translation gives CSAELRGGNTEAFF.

The chain employs TRBV10-3 and TRBJ2-5; a weak D match, TRBD2 (6 bases). V lost 10 bases, J lost 7 bases, and 13 bases lay in between. This CDR3 has 11 residues. The V gene's germline CDR1 is ENHRY and CDR2 SYGVKD. The CDR3 bases are TGTGCCACGTGGGAGGACGGGACCCAGTACTTC. Translating it yields CATWEDGTQYF.

This clonotype was seen a single time. This rearrangement joins TRBV28 to TRBJ2-6; D unresolved. Trimming took 4 bases from V and 1 from J, leaving 5 bases between them. The germline V gene has CDR1 MDHEN and CDR2 SYDVKM. This CDR3 comprises 14 residues. CDR3 nucleotide sequence: TGTGCCAGCAGTTCAGAATCTGGGGCCAACGTCCTGACTTTC. Its protein is CASSSESGANVLTF.

This clonotype appeared a few times. The gene calls are TRBV28 and TRBJ1-6; D not resolved. The V end lost 7 bases, the J end lost 2 bases, and 21 bases lay between the germline ends. The CDR3 extends over 18 amino acids. The germline CDR1 and CDR2 sequences are MDHEN and SYDVKM. CDR3 nucleotides: TGTGCCAGCACCCTGGTGGCAGATGGGAGCACCTATAATTCACCCCTCCACTTT. As protein: CASTLVADGSTYNSPLHF.

This clonotype was seen a handful of times. The chain combines TRBV28 with TRBJ1-6; no reliable D call. This CDR3 is built from 12 residues. V lost 6 bases to trimming and J lost 9 bases, with 9 bases between them. Germline lookup yields CDR1 MDHEN and CDR2 SYDVKM. In DNA form, the CDR3 reads TGTGCCAGCAGAGCCCTATTTTCACCCCTCCACTTT. Protein sequence: CASRALFSPLHF.

This clonotype was seen a handful of times. The gene calls are TRBV28 and TRBJ2-7; a possible D gene is TRBD2 (5 bases). Germline V gene sequence: CDR1 MDHEN, CDR2 SYDVKM. CDR3 length equals 11 residues. The ends were cut back, 6 bases at V and 3 bases at J, with 6 bases in the middle. Written as DNA, the CDR3 is TGTGCCAGCAGCCGGGGCTACGAGCAGTACTTC. The encoded protein is CASSRGYEQYF. The variable domain in full, with the rest retrieved from reference TRBV28 and TRBJ2-7, is DVKVTQSSRYLVKRTGEKVFLECVQDMDHENMFWYRQDPGLGLRLIYFSYDVKMKEKGDIPEGYSVSREKKERFSLILESASTNQTSMYLCASSRGYEQYFGPGTRLTVT.

The genes are TRBV11-2 and TRBJ1-2; 7 positions agree with TRBD1. Trimming took 4 bases from V and 4 from J; bases not matched to a gene: 3. CDR1 is SGHAT, CDR2 FQNNGV, per germline. The CDR3 sequence is 13 residues long. The CDR3 is CASSSQGTYGYTF. As DNA, the CDR3 is TGTGCCAGCAGCTCACAGGGGACCTATGGCTACACCTTC.

To note about this clonotype: The junction shows a germline mismatch at one end, possibly a read error. The rearrangement joins TRBV12-3 or TRBV12-4 to TRBJ1-1, with D perhaps TRBD1 (6 bases). The CDR3 totals 16 residues. The CDR3 DNA reads TGTGCCAGCAGTTTTAGGCAGGGAAGGGGGAACACTGAAGCCTTCTTT. This gives the protein CASSFRQGRGNTEAFF.

In its sample, this clonotype was seen a few times. One junction end does not reproduce the germline sequence, and a read error may be involved. The genes are TRBV5-4 and TRBJ2-6; D ambiguous. CDR3 length equals 14 residues. Per germline, CDR1 SGHNT and CDR2 YYREEE (reference sequence). CDR3 residues: CASSSTSGANVLTF. CDR3 bases: TGCGCCAGCAGCTCGACCTCTGGGGCCAACGTCCTGACTTTC. The full variable domain, in which reference TRBV5-4 and TRBJ2-6 provide the parts outside the CDR3, is ETGVTQSPTHLIKTRGQQVTLRCSSQSGHNTVSWYQQALGQGPQFIFQYYREEENGRGNFPPRFSGLQFPNYSSELNVNALELDDSALYLCASSSTSGANVLTFGAGSRLTVL.

This clonotype was detected only a few times. The J gene is TRBJ1-2, the V gene TRBV7-3, with D perhaps TRBD1 (6 bases). The CDR3 is made up of 15 amino acids. The V gene lost 5 bases and the J gene lost 1 base, with 14 bases spanning the gap. In germline, CDR1 is SGHTA, CDR2 FQGTGA. CDR3: CASSPRQAINYGYTF. The CDR3 DNA reads as TGTGCCAGCAGCCCTCGACAGGCGATTAACTATGGCTACACCTTC.

The J gene is TRBJ2-4, the V gene TRBV5-1; D remains ambiguous. The V and J ends lost 4 bases and 4 bases respectively, with 3 bases between them. The CDR3 has 11 amino acids. CDR1 SGHRS and CDR2 YFSETQ come from the germline V gene. The CDR3 here is CASSEKNIQYF. The CDR3 DNA follows: TGCGCCAGCAGCGAGAAAAACATTCAGTACTTC.